The 7 T cell receptor beta chains given below trace back to one sample, sequenced in a study of T cell changes during pregnancy in multiple sclerosis. Sequencing used immunoSEQ multiplex PCR; TCRdb keeps in-frame clones, though not all of them. The profile covers tens of thousands of clones, with around 93% appearing a single time and roughly 2.5% taken by the ten largest. Specimen: peripheral blood, collected in the third trimester of pregnancy. The receptor set was obtained from a female donor with multiple sclerosis, enrolled in a pregnancy study.

J is TRBJ1-2 and V is TRBV5-1, with a tentative D call TRBD1 (5 bases). The CDR3 sequence is 14 residues long. Trimming cost V 1 base and J 8 bases, with 15 bases left between them. The germline V gene encodes CDR1 SGHRS and CDR2 YFSETQ. DNA for the CDR3: TGCGCCAGCAGCTTGCCTAAGGGGCGTTCGGGCTACACCTTC. This sequence encodes CASSLPKGRSGYTF.

The genes are TRBV5-4 and TRBJ2-2, with 8 bases identical to TRBD1. Germline loops: CDR1 SGHNT, CDR2 YYREEE (reference sequence). This CDR3 region has 16 residues. Trimming cost V 0 bases and J 4 bases; bases outside gene matches: 5. The CDR3 loop is CASSLAQGAITGELFF. CDR3 in DNA: TGTGCCAGCAGCTTGGCCCAGGGGGCCATCACCGGGGAGCTGTTTTTT.

Worth noting for this clone: One end of the junction fails to match germline, which may point to a read error. This chain connects TRBV15 to TRBJ2-3, with a possible D match to TRBD2 (5 bases). The CDR3 extends over 15 amino acids. Germline CDR1 LNHNV, CDR2 YYDKDF (reference sequence). In DNA form, the CDR3 reads TGTGCCACCAGCACCGGGGTGGCTAGCAGAGATACGCAGTATTTT. This translates into CATSTGVASRDTQYF.

This clone came up once. This chain uses TRBV7-3 with TRBJ2-1, with 7 bases aligning to TRBD1. Germline loops: CDR1 SGHTA, CDR2 FQGTGA. The CDR3 is made up of 15 amino acids. J lost 0 bases, V lost 6 bases, and 5 bases had no gene match. The CDR3 region is CASSLDRVSYNEQFF. The CDR3 bases are TGTGCCAGCAGTCTCGACAGGGTCTCCTACAATGAGCAGTTCTTC.

The chain carries TRBV2 and TRBJ2-5; 16 nucleotides match TRBD2. V dropped 6 bases and J dropped 9; count of bases not matched to a gene: 4. Germline-derived CDR1 and CDR2 are SNHLY and FYNNEI. This CDR3 has 14 residues. CDR3 protein: CASSPGLAGGAQYF. Here the CDR3 DNA reads TGTGCCAGCAGCCCGGGACTAGCGGGGGGGGCCCAGTACTTC. Filled out from reference TRBV2 and TRBJ2-5, the complete variable domain reads EPEVTQTPSHQVTQMGQEVILRCVPISNHLYFYWYRQILGQKVEFLVSFYNNEISEKSEIFDDQFSVERPDGSNFTLKIRSTKLEDSAMYFCASSPGLAGGAQYFGPGTRLLVL.

This chain connects TRBV6-1 to TRBJ1-5; D is unresolved. Germline CDR1 is MNHNS and CDR2 is SASEGT. The CDR3 is made up of 14 amino acids. Trimming stripped 1 base from V and 2 bases from J, with 6 bases between. DNA for the CDR3: TGTGCCAGCAGTGAAGGGTCAGGCAATCAGCCCCAGCATTTT. Translating it yields CASSEGSGNQPQHF.

This clone has a handful of counts. V and J are TRBV7-8 and TRBJ1-1; 7 bases are a match to TRBD1. CDR3 size: 12 residues. The germline V gene encodes CDR1 SGHVS and CDR2 FQNEAQ. Germline trimming cut 5 bases from V and 9 bases from J; bases unmatched to any gene: 6. The CDR3 DNA is TGTGCCAGCAGCCCTTGGGACAGACAAGCTTTCTTT. This sequence encodes CASSPWDRQAFF.